This TCR beta chain came from a study of cytomegalovirus exposure and HLA in healthy donors. General study results and limits: Reportedly, HLA-A and HLA-B alleles of most subjects were accurately predicted from TCR beta.

Concerning this clone: The antigen is not known.

60 Vbeta and 13 Jbeta primers were used in PCR. The repertoire was sequenced with immunoSEQ multiplex PCR; TCRdb's copy has only in-frame clones and lacks some. Of under 150,000 clones listed, roughly 80% are singletons. CDR1 MGHRA and CDR2 YSYEKL come from the germline V gene. CDR3 length: 16 residues. The V gene end was trimmed by 6 bases and the J gene end by 4 bases; junction bases not matched to a gene: 9. Sequenced: PBMCs. The clonotype comes from a man in his fifties in good health and CMV-seronegative. The chain carries TRBV4-1 and TRBJ2-5; 12 nucleotides match TRBD2. This CDR3 is CASSETSGSTRETQYF. For the CDR3, the DNA is TGCGCCAGCAGTGAGACTAGCGGGAGTACTCGAGAGACCCAGTACTTC.